This T cell receptor beta chain derives from a study of CD8 T cells in Susac syndrome. The CDR3 runs to 13 residues. Trimming removed 3 bases from V and 7 bases from J; junction bases left unmatched: 6. CDR1 is DFQATT, CDR2 SNEGSKA, per germline (reference sequence). CD8+ and CD4+ T cells were negatively isolated; TEMRA cells were FACS-enriched. About this clonotype: Antigen unknown.

Broader study findings: The study acknowledged a relatively small number of individuals in its TCR sequencing and HLA analysis.

Reverse transcription of about 0.45 to 1 ug RNA was carried out with random hexamers. immunoSEQ multiplex PCR amplified TCR beta CDR3 across 54 Vbeta, 13 Jbeta. From the immunoSEQ multiplex PCR reads, TCRdb called clonotypes with MiXCR, one entry per CDR3 protein. The sample includes about 280,000 distinct CDR3 sequences, 70% to 90% of them seen just once. Sequences were obtained from CD8+ T cells from PBMCs. The V gene is TRBV20-1, the J gene TRBJ1-2; 9 bases align to TRBD1. This receptor was obtained from a human donor with multiple sclerosis. CDR3 region: CSASVQGAAGYTF. The CDR3 DNA reads TGCAGTGCTAGTGTACAGGGGGCAGCTGGCTACACCTTC.